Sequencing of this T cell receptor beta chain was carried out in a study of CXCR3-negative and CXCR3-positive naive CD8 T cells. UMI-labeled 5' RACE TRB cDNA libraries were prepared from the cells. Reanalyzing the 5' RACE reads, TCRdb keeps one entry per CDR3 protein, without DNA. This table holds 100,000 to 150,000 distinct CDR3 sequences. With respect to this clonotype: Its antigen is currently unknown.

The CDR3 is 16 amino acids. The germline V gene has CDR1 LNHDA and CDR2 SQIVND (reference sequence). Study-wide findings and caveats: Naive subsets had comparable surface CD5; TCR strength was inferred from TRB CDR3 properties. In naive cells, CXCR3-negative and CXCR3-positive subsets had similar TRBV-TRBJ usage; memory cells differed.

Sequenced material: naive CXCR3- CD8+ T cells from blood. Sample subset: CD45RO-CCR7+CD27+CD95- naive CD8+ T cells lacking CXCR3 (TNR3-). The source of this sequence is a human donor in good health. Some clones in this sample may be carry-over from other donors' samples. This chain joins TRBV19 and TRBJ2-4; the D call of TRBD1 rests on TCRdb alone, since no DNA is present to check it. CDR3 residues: CASSPDRGRHIDIQYF.